This T cell receptor beta chain was retrieved from a study of T cell clones after liver transplantation. Study as a whole: Standard immunosuppression, with no induction, continued until 12-24 months after transplant. Tolerance: complete withdrawal held at least one year, liver enzymes staying within twice normal. Draws occurred before transplant, before withdrawal, and after complete or failed withdrawal.

With 1 base clipped from V and 2 bases from J, the junction kept 4 bases outside the gene matches. The CDR3 contains 15 residues. Germline values: CDR1 SGHNT, CDR2 YENEEA. This clone was seen once. The protocol was immunoSEQ multiplex PCR, while the TCRdb copy is restricted to in-frame clones and leaves out a portion. The top ten clones hold roughly an eighth of a sample with about 51,000 clones, around 85% of them seen once. The receptor was isolated from a human patient who received a liver transplant. Some T cells may originate from the graft donor. This specimen was CD8+ T cells from blood, taken 12 months after liver transplant. The chain uses TRBV11-3 and TRBJ2-7, with 8 bases that match TRBD1. The CDR3 loop reads CASSLAQGAAYEQYF. The DNA for the CDR3 is TGTGCCAGCAGCTTAGCCCAGGGGGCTGCCTACGAGCAGTACTTC.